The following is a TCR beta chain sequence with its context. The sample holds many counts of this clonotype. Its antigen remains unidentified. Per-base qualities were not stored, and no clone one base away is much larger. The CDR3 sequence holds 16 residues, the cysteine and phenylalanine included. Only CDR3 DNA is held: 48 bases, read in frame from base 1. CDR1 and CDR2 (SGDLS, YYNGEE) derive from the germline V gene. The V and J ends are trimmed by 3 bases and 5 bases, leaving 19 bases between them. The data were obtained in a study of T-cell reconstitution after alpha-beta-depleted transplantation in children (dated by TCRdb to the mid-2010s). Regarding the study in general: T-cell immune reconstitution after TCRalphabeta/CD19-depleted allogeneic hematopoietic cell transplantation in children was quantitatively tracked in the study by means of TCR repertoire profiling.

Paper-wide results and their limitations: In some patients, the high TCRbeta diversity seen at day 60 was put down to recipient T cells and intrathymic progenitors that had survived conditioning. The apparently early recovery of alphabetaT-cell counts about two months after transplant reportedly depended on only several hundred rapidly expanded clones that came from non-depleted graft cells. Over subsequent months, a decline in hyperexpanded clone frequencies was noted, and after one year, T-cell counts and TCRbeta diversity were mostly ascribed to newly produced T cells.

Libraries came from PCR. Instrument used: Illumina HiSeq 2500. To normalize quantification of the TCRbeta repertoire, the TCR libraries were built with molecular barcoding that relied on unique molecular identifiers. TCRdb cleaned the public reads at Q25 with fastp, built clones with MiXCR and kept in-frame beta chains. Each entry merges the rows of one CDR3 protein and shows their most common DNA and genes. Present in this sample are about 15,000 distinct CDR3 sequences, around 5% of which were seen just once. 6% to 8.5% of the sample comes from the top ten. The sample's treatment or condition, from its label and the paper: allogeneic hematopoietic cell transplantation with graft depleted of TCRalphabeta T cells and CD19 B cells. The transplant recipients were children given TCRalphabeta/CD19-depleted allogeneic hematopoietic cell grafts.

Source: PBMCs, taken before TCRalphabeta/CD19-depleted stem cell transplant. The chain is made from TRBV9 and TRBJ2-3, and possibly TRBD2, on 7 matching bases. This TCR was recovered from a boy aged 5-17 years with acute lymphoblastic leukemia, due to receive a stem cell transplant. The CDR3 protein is CASSEFTGGSVDTQYF. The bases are TGTGCCAGCAGCGAATTTACGGGGGGCTCGGTAGATACGCAGTATTTT.